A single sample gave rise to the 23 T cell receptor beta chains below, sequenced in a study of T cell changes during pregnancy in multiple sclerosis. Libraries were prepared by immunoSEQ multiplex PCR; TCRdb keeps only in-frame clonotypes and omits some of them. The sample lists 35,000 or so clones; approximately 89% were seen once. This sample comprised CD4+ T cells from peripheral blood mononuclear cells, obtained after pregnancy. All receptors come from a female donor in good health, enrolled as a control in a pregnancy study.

The CDR3 DNA reads as TGTGCCAGCACCTACACCCGGGGGGCGTACAGTGAAGCTTTCTTT. Encoded protein: CASTYTRGAYSEAFF. The chain is built from TRBV6-5 and TRBJ1-1; D possibly corresponds to TRBD1 (6 bases). The germline V gene has CDR1 MNHEY and CDR2 SVGAGI. The CDR3 has 15 amino acids. Between the trimmed V and J ends, which lost 7 bases and 7 bases, there was a span of 22 bases.

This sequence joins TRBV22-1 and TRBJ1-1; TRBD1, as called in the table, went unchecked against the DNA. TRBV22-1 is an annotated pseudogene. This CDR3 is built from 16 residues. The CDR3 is CPGSTNLTGVNTEAFF. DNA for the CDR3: TGTCCTGGGAGCACAAACTTGACAGGGGTGAACACTGAAGCTTTCTTT.

The CDR3 DNA reads as TGTGCCAGCAGCCCGGGGCCCCGCGGGAGGCTAGGAGATACGCAGTATTTT. Amino acid sequence: CASSPGPRGRLGDTQYF. The chain links TRBV11-2 to TRBJ2-3; TRBD2 matches at 8 bases. The germline gives CDR1 SGHAT, CDR2 FQNNGV. J lost 5 bases, V lost 5 bases, and 15 bases had no gene match. CDR3 length equals 17 residues.

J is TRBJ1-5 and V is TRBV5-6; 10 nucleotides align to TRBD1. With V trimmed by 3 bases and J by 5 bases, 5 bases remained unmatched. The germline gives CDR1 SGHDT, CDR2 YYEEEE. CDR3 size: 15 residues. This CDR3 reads CASSSRGTGDQPQHF. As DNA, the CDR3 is TGTGCCAGCAGCTCGCGCGGGACAGGGGATCAGCCCCAGCATTTT.

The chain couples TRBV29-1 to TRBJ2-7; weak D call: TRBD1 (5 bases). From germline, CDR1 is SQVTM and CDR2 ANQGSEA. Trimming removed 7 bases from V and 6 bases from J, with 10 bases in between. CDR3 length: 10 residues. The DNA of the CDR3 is TGCAGCGCTTCAGGGCCCGAGCAGTACTTC. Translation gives CSASGPEQYF.

CDR3 amino acids: CASSRPEGPSYEQYF. For the CDR3, the DNA is TGTGCCAGCAGTAGACCGGAGGGCCCATCCTACGAGCAGTACTTC. The chain employs TRBV6-5 and TRBJ2-7; D is possibly TRBD2 (6 bases). Germline CDR1 is MNHEY and CDR2 is SVGAGI. The CDR3 contains 15 residues. Between the trimmed V and J ends, which lost 5 bases and 1 base, there was a span of 15 bases.

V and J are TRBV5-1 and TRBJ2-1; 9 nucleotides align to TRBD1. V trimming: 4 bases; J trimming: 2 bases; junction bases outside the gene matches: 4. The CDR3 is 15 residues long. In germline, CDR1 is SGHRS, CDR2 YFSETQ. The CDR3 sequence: CASSLGQGPYNEQFF. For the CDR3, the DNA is TGCGCCAGCAGCCTAGGACAGGGGCCCTACAATGAGCAGTTCTTC.

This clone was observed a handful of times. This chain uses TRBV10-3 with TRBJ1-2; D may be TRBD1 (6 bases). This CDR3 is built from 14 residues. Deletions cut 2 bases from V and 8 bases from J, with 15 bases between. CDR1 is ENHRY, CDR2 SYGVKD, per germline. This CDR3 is CAISEDQGNRGYTF. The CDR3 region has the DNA TGTGCCATCAGTGAGGACCAGGGGAATAGGGGCTACACCTTC.

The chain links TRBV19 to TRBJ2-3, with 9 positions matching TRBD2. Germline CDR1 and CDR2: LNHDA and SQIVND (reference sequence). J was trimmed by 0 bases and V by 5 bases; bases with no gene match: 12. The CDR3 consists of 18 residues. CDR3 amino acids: CASSDALSGGISTDTQYF. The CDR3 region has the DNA TGTGCCAGTAGTGACGCTTTGAGCGGGGGGATAAGCACAGATACGCAGTATTTT.

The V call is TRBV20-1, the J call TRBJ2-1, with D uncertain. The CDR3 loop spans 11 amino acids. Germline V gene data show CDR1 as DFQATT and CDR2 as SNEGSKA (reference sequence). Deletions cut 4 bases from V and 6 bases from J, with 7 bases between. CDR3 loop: CSATSSNEQFF. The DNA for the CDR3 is TGCAGTGCTACTAGTAGCAATGAGCAGTTCTTC.

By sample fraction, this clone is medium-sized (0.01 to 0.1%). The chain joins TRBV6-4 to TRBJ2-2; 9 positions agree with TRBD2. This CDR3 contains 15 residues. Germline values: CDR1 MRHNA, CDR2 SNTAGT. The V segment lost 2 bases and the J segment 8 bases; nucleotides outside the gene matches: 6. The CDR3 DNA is TGTGCCAGCAGTGACATCCTAGCGGGAAGTGGGGAGCTGTTTTTT. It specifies CASSDILAGSGELFF.

CDR3 sequence (DNA): TGCGCCAGCAGTAATTGGGACAGGGATAGGACAGATACGCAGTATTTT. It is translated as CASSNWDRDRTDTQYF. The rearrangement joins TRBV5-1 to TRBJ2-3; 9 bases agree with TRBD1. The V segment lost 5 bases and the J segment 3 bases; nucleotides outside the gene matches: 10. There are 16 residues in the CDR3. The germline gives CDR1 SGHRS, CDR2 YFSETQ.

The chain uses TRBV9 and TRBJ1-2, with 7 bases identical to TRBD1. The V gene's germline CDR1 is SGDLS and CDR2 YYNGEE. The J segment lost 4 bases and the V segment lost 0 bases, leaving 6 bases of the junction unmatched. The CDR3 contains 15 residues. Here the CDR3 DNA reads TGTGCCAGCAGCGTAGCACAGGGGATAGGCTATGGCTACACCTTC. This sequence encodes CASSVAQGIGYGYTF.

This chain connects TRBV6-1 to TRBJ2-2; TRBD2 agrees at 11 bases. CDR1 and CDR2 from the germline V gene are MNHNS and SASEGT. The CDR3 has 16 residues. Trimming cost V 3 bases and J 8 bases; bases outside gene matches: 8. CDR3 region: CASSDSGGAFSGELFF. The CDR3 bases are TGTGCCAGCAGTGATAGCGGGGGGGCCTTTTCTGGGGAGCTGTTTTTT.

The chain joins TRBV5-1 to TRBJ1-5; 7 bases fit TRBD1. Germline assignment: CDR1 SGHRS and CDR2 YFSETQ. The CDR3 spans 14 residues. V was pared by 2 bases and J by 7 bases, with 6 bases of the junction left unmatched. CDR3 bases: TGCGCCAGCAGCTTAGAGGGGGCTGACCAGCCCCAGCATTTT. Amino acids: CASSLEGADQPQHF.

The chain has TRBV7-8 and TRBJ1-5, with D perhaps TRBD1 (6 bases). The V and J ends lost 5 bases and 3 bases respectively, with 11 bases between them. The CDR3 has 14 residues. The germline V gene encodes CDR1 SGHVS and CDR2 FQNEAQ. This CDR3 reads CASSPDSDNQPQHF. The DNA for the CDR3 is TGTGCCAGCAGCCCGGACAGTGACAATCAGCCCCAGCATTTT.

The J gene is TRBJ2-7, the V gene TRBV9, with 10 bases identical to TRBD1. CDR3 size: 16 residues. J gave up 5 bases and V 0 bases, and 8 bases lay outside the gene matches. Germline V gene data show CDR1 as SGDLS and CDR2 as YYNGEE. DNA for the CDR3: TGTGCCAGCAGCGTAGGGGGGGGGACAGGGGATCACGAGCAGTACTTC. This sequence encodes CASSVGGGTGDHEQYF.

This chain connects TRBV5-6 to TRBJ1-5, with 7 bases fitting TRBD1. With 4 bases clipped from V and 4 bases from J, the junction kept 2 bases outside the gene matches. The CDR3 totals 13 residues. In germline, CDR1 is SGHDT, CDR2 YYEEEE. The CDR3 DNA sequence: TGTGCCAGCAGCCCAGGGGGTAATCAGCCCCAGCATTTT. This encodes CASSPGGNQPQHF.

The CDR3, as DNA: TGTGCCAGCAGCAAAACAGCGGAAAGCTCCTACAATGAGCAGTTCTTC. Its translation: CASSKTAESSYNEQFF. The V and J genes are TRBV7-2 and TRBJ2-1; TRBD2 might be the D (5 bases). The CDR3 is made up of 16 amino acids. Trimming removed 5 bases at V and 0 bases at J, with 14 bases between. Germline-derived CDR1 and CDR2 are SGHTA and FQGNSA.

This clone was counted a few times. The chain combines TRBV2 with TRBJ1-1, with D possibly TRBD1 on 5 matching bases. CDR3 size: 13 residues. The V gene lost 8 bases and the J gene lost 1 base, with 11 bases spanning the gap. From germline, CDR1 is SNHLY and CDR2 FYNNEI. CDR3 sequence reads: CASWWTPNTEAFF. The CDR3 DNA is TGTGCCAGCTGGTGGACACCGAACACTGAAGCTTTCTTT.

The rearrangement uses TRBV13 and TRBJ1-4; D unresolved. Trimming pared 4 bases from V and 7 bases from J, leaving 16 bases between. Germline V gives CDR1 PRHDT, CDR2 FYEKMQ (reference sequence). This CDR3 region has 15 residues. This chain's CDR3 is CASSSLAQRGEKLFF. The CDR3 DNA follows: TGTGCCAGCAGCTCCCTGGCCCAGAGAGGTGAAAAACTGTTTTTT.

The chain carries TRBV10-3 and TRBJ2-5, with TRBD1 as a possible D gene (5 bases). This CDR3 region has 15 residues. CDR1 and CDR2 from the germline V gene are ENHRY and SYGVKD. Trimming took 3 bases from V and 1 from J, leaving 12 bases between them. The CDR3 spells CAISDWSQGQETQYF. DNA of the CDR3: TGTGCCATCAGTGACTGGAGCCAGGGCCAAGAGACCCAGTACTTC.

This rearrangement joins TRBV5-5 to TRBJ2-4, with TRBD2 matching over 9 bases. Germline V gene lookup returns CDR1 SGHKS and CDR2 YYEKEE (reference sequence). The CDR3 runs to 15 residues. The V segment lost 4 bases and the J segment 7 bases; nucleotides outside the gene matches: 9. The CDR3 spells CASSAGAGGINIQYF. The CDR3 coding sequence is TGTGCCAGCAGCGCGGGGGCGGGAGGGATTAACATTCAGTACTTC.